These T cell receptor beta chains were read from a single sample in a study of T-cell memory formation after mild COVID-19. TCRdb re-analysed the 5' RACE reads in MiXCR, keeping a single row per CDR3 protein. The sample lists fewer than 90,000 distinct CDR3 sequences, roughly 13% occurring once. Sequencing used PBMCs or a T cell subset sorted from them (not recorded which). Receptors originate from a young man who had mild COVID-19 (a few samples of this study predate the infection). Cell type and time point are not known. Each CDR3 is given with its conserved first and last residue. D genes are given only for firm matches. Clone size is not always given. Where it is, it says once, few, many or a class for expanded clones.

D gene,clone size,J gene,V gene,CDR3 protein,CDR3 DNA
TRBD1,NA,TRBJ1-1,TRBV6-5,CASSYSGTGPLTEAFF,TGTGCCAGCAGTTACTCAGGGACAGGTCCCCTCACTGAAGCTTTCTTT
NA,NA,TRBJ2-1,TRBV29-1,CSVEYPGRFTGEQFF,TGCAGCGTTGAATATCCTGGGCGGTTCACGGGAGAGCAGTTCTTC
NA,few,TRBJ1-6,TRBV5-1,CASSLRGRGHSPLHF,TGCGCCAGCAGCTTGAGGGGGAGGGGCCATTCACCCCTCCACTTT
NA,NA,TRBJ2-5,TRBV20-1,CSASTVGGGAGETQYF,TGCAGTGCTAGCACAGTAGGAGGGGGGGCCGGGGAGACCCAGTACTTC
NA,NA,TRBJ2-2,TRBV27,CASSLLGGTGELFF,TGTGCCAGCAGTTTACTGGGGGGCACCGGGGAGCTGTTTTTT
NA,NA,TRBJ2-3,TRBV4-1,CASSQTEASTDTQYF,TGCGCCAGCAGCCAAACAGAGGCTAGCACAGATACGCAGTATTTT
NA,many,TRBJ2-7,TRBV6-2/TRBV6-3,CASTRSDYEQYF,TGTGCCAGCACCCGGTCGGACTACGAGCAGTACTTC
NA,NA,TRBJ2-3,TRBV4-3,CASSQDWGKADTQYF,TGCGCCAGCAGCCAAGATTGGGGAAAAGCAGATACGCAGTATTTT
NA,NA,TRBJ2-5,TRBV7-3,CASSLNQGQETQYF,TGTGCCAGCAGCTTAAACCAGGGACAAGAGACCCAGTACTTC
NA,few,TRBJ2-1,TRBV19,CASSTTGILGNEQFF,TGTGCCAGTAGTACTACCGGGATCTTAGGGAATGAGCAGTTCTTC
TRBD2,many,TRBJ2-2,TRBV5-1,CASSPRGTSFGELFF,TGCGCCAGCAGCCCCCGGGGGACTAGCTTCGGGGAGCTGTTTTTT
TRBD1,NA,TRBJ2-3,TRBV5-1,CASTHPGTGHTDTQYF,TGCGCCAGCACCCACCCGGGGACAGGGCACACAGATACGCAGTATTTT
TRBD2,NA,TRBJ2-1,TRBV7-9,CASSLVTSGASYNEQFF,TGTGCCAGCAGCTTAGTGACTAGCGGGGCCTCCTACAATGAGCAGTTCTTC
NA,NA,TRBJ2-2,TRBV30,CAWRANSILNTGELFF,TGTGCCTGGAGAGCCAATTCAATCTTAAACACCGGGGAGCTGTTTTTT
NA,many,TRBJ2-1,TRBV5-1,CASSLAVLSYNEQFF,TGCGCCAGCTCCTTAGCGGTCCTCTCCTACAATGAGCAGTTCTTC
TRBD1,NA,TRBJ2-3,TRBV7-3,CASSPGQPSTDTQYF,TGTGCCAGCAGCCCGGGACAGCCAAGCACAGATACGCAGTATTTT
NA,few,TRBJ1-3,TRBV6-5,CASSVTNPGISGNTIYF,TGTGCCAGCAGTGTTACTAACCCGGGGATCTCTGGAAACACCATATATTTT
TRBD2,NA,TRBJ2-7,TRBV7-9,CASSPSSGGYHYEQYF,TGTGCCAGCAGCCCTTCTAGCGGGGGGTACCACTACGAGCAGTACTTC
TRBD2,few,TRBJ2-5,TRBV7-9,CASSLGRGGTPTQYF,TGTGCCAGCAGCTTAGGGCGGGGGGGCACCCCGACCCAGTACTTC
NA,few,TRBJ1-2,TRBV7-8,CASSLRGSYGYTF,TGTGCCAGCAGCTTACGGGGCAGCTATGGCTACACCTTC
TRBD1,many,TRBJ2-5,TRBV7-9,CASTLSGQQETQYF,TGTGCCAGCACCTTATCGGGACAGCAAGAGACCCAGTACTTC
TRBD1,NA,TRBJ2-5,TRBV9,CASSVGQGFFETQYF,TGTGCCAGCAGCGTAGGACAGGGGTTTTTTGAGACCCAGTACTTC
NA,NA,TRBJ2-3,TRBV7-7,CASSLELSSRGRTDTQYF,TGTGCCAGCAGCTTAGAGTTATCGTCTAGAGGGCGCACAGATACGCAGTATTTT
TRBD2,few,TRBJ2-5,TRBV27,CASSRTSGVVETQYF,TGTGCCAGCAGTAGGACTAGCGGGGTCGTAGAGACCCAGTACTTC